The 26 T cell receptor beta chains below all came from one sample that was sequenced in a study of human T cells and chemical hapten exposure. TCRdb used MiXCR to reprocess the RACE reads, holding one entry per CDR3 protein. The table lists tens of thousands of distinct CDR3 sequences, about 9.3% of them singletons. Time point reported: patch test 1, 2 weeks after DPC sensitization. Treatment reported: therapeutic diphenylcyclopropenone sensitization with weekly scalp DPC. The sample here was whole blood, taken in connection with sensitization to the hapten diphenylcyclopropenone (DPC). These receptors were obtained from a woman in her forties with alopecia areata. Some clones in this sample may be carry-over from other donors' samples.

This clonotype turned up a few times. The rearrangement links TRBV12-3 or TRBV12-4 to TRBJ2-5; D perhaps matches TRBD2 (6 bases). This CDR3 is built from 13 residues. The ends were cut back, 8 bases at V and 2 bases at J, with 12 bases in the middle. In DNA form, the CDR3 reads TGTGCCAGCGGCTCGGGACTTCAAGAGACCCAGTACTTC. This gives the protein CASGSGLQETQYF.

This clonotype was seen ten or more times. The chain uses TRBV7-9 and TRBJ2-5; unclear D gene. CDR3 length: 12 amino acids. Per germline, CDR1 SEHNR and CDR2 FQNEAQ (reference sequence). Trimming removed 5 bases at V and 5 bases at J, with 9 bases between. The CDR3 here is CASSPSGETQYF. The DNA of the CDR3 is TGTGCCAGCAGCCCGTCCGGGGAGACCCAGTACTTC.

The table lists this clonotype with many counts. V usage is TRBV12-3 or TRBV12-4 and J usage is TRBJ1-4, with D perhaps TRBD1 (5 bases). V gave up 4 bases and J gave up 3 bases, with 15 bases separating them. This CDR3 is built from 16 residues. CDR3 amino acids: CASSSRGSGPNEKLFF. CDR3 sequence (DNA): TGTGCCAGCAGTTCCCGGGGGTCGGGTCCTAATGAAAAACTGTTTTTT.

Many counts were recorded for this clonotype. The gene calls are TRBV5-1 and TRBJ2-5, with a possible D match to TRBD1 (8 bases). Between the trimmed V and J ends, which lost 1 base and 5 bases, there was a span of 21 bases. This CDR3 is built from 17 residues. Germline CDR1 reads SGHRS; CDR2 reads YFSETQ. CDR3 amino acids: CASSLRANRGGVETQYF. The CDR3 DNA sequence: TGCGCCAGCAGCTTGCGCGCCAACAGGGGGGGAGTGGAGACCCAGTACTTC. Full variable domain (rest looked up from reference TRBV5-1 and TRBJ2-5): KAGVTQTPRYLIKTRGQQVTLSCSPISGHRSVSWYQQTPGQGLQFLFEYFSETQRNKGNFPGRFSGRQFSNSRSEMNVSTLELGDSALYLCASSLRANRGGVETQYFGPGTRLLVL.

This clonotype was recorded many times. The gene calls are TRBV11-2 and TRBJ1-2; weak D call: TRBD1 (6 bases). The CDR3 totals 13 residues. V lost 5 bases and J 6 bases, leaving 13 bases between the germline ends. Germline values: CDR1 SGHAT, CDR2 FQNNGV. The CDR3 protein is CASSAGTGNGYTF. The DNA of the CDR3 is TGTGCCAGCAGCGCCGGCACAGGGAATGGCTACACCTTC.

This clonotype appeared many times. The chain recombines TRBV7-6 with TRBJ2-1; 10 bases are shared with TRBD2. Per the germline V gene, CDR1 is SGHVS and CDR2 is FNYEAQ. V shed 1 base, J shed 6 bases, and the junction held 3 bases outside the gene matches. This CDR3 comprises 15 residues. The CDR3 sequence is CASSLVAGGINEQFF. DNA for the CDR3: TGTGCCAGCAGCTTAGTAGCGGGGGGAATCAATGAGCAGTTCTTC.

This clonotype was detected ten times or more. The DNA for the CDR3 is TGTGCCAGCAGGAATTCGGGCGCCGCTGAGAGCTACACCTTC. As protein: CASRNSGAAESYTF. V usage is TRBV12-3 or TRBV12-4 and J usage is TRBJ1-2; D not certain. This CDR3 is 14 amino acids long. Trimming stripped 6 bases from V and 9 bases from J, with 20 bases between.

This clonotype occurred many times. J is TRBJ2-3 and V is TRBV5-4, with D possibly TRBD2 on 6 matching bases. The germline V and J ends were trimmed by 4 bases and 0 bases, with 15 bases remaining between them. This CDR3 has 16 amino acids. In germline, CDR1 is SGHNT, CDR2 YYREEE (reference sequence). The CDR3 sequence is CASSTRLVLSTDTQYF. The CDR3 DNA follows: TGTGCCAGCAGCACCCGACTAGTTCTTAGCACAGATACGCAGTATTTT.

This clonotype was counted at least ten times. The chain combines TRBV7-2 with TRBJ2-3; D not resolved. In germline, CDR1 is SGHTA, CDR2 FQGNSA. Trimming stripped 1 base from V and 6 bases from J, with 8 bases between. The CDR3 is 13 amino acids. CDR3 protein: CASSLVPYDTQYF. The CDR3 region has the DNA TGTGCCAGCAGCTTAGTGCCTTACGATACGCAGTATTTT. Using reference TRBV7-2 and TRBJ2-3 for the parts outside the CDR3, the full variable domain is GAGVSQSPSNKVTEKGKDVELRCDPISGHTALYWYRQSLGQGLEFLIYFQGNSAPDKSGLPSDRFSAERTGGSVSTLTIQRTQQEDSAVYLCASSLVPYDTQYFGPGTRLTVL.

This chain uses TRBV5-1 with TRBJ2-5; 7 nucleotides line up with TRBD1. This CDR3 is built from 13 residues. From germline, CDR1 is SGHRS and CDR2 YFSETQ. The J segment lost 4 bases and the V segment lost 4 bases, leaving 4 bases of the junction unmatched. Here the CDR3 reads CASSRQGSETQYF. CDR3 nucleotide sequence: TGCGCCAGCAGCAGACAGGGATCAGAGACCCAGTACTTC.

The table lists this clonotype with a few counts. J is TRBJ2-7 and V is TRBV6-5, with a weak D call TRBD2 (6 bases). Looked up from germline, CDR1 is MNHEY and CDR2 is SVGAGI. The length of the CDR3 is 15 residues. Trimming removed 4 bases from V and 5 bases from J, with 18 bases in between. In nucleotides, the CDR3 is TGTGCCAGCAGTTTAGTGAGGGCGGGGTACGACGAGCAGTACTTC. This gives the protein CASSLVRAGYDEQYF.

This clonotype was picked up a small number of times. The CDR3 region has the DNA TGTGCCAGCAGCTTGGAGCGCGCGGCCCTAGGGGGAGGCAATCAGCCCCAGCATTTT. It translates to CASSLERAALGGGNQPQHF. The rearrangement links TRBV5-5 to TRBJ1-5, with D possibly matching TRBD1 (6 bases). Between the trimmed V and J ends, which lost 0 bases and 2 bases, there was a span of 21 bases. Germline V lookup: CDR1 SGHKS, CDR2 YYEKEE (reference sequence). The CDR3 is 19 residues long.

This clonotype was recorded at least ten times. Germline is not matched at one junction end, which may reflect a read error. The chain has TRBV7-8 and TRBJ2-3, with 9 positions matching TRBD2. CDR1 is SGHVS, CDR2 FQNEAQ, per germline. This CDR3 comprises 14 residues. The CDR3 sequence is CASSLAGSTDTQYF. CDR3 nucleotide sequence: TGTGCCAGCAGCCTAGCGGGGAGCACAGATACGCAGTATTTT.

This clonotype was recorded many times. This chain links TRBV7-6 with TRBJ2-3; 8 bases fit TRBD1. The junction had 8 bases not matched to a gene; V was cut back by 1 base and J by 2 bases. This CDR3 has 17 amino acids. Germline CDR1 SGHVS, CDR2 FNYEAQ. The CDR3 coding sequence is TGTGCCAGCAGCTTAGATCAGGGGGCGCGGGCCACAGATACGCAGTATTTT. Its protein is CASSLDQGARATDTQYF.

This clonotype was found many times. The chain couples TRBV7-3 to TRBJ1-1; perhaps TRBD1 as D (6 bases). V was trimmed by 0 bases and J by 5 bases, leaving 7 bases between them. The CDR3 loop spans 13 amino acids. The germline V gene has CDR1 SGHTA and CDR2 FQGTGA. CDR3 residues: CASSLTGATEAFF. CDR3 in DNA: TGTGCCAGCAGCTTAACGGGGGCAACTGAAGCTTTCTTT.

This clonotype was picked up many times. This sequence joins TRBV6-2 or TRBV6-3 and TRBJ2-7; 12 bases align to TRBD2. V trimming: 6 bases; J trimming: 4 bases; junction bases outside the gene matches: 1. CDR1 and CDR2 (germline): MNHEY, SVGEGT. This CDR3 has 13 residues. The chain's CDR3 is CASRTSGGYEQYF. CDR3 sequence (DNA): TGTGCCAGCAGAACTAGCGGGGGGTACGAGCAGTACTTC.

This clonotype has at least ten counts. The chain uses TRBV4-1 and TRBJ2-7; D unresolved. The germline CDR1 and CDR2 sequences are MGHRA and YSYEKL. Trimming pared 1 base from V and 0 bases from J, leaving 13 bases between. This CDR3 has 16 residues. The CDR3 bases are TGCGCCAGCAGCCAAGTAAGGACGGCCAGCTCCTACGAGCAGTACTTC. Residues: CASSQVRTASSYEQYF.

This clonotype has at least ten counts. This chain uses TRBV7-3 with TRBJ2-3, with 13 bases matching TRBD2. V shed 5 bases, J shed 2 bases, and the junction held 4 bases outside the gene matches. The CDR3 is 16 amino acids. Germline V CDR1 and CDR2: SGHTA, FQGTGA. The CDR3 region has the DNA TGTGCCAGCAGCCGGACTAGCGGGGGCCCCACAGATACGCAGTATTTT. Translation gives CASSRTSGGPTDTQYF.

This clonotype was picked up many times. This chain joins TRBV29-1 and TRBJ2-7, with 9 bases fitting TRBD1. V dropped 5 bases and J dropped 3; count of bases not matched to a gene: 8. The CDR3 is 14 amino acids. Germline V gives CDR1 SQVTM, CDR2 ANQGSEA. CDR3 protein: CSVRTGDSYYEQYF. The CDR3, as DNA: TGCAGCGTTAGGACAGGGGACTCCTACTACGAGCAGTACTTC.

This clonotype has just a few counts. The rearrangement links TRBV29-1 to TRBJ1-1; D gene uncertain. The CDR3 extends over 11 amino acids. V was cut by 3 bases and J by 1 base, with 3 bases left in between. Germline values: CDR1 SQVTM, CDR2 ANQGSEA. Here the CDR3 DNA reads TGCAGCGTTGAGAAGAACACTGAAGCTTTCTTT. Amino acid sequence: CSVEKNTEAFF.

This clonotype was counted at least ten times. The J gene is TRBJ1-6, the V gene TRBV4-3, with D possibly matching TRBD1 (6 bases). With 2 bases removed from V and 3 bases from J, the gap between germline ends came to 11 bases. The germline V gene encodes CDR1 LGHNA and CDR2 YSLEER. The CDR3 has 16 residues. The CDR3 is CASSQSGGRYNSPLHF. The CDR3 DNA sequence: TGCGCCAGCAGCCAAAGTGGGGGCCGCTATAATTCACCCCTCCACTTT.

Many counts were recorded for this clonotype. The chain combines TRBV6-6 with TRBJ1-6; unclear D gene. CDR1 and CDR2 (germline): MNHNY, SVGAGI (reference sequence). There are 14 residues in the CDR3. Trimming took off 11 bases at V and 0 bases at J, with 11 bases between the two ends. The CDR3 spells CAGRVSSYNSPLHF. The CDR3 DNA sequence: TGTGCCGGGCGGGTTAGCTCCTATAATTCACCCCTCCACTTT.

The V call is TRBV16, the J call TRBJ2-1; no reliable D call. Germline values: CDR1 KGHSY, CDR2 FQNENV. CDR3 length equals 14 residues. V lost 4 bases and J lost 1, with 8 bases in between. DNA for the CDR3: TGTGCCAGCAGCCGATTGAGGTCCTACAATGAGCAGTTCTTC. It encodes CASSRLRSYNEQFF. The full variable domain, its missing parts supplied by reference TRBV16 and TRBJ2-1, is GEEVAQTPKHLVRGEGQKAKLYCAPIKGHSYVFWYQQVLKNEFKFLISFQNENVFDETGMPKERFSAKCLPNSPCSLEIQATKLEDSAVYFCASSRLRSYNEQFFGPGTRLTVL.

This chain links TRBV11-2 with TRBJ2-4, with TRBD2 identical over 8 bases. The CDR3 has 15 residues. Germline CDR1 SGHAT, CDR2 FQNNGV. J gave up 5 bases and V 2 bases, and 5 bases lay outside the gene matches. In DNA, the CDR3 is TGTGCCAGCAGCTTACCCGGGACTAGGCAAAACATTCAGTACTTC. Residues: CASSLPGTRQNIQYF.

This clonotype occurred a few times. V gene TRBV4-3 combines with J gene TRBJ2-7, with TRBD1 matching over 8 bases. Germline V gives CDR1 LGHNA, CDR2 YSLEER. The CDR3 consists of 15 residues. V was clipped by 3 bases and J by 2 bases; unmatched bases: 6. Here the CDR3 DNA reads TGCGCCAGCAGCCAGACAGGGGTTGGAGCCTACGAGCAGTACTTC. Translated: CASSQTGVGAYEQYF.

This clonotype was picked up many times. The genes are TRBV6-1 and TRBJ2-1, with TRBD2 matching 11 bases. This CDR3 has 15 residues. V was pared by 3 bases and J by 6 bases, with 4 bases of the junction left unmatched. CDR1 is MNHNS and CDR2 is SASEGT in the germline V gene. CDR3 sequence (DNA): TGTGCCAGCAGTGAGGTTAGCGGGGGGGCCAATGAGCAGTTCTTC. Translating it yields CASSEVSGGANEQFF.